This T cell receptor (beta chain) was retrieved from a study of Graves' ophthalmopathy and Graves' hyperthyroidism. Germline V gives CDR1 ENHRY, CDR2 SYGVKD. The V segment lost 5 bases and the J segment 7 bases; nucleotides outside the gene matches: 4. There are 14 residues in the CDR3. TCR beta CDR3 amplification used RNA transcripts. First-round RT-PCR employed HTBI primers, with a second-round multiplex PCR after it. TCRdb redid the calling of the multiplex PCR reads with MiXCR, one entry per CDR3 protein. The data show roughly 500,000 distinct CDR3 sequences, with around an eighth seen just once and roughly 10% held by the top ten.

The sample comprised blood. The genes are TRBV10-3 and TRBJ1-4, with 10 bases that match TRBD1. The source of this sequence is a woman aged 25-40 years with Graves' ophthalmopathy. Written as DNA, the CDR3 is TGTGCCATCAGTCCGGGACAGGGGAGTGAAAAACTGTTTTTT. This translates into CAISPGQGSEKLFF.